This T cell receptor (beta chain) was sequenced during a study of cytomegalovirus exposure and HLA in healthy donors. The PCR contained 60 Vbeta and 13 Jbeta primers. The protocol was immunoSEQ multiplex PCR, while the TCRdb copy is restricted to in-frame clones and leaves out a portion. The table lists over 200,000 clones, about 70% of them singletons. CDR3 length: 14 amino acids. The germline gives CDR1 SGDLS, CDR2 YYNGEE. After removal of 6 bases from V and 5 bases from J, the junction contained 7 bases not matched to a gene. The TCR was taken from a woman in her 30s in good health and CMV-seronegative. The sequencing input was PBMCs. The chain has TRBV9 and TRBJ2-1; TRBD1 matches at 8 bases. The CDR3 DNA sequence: TGTGCCAGCAACCCGGGACAGGAACACAATGAGCAGTTCTTC. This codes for CASNPGQEHNEQFF.